A selection of T cell receptor beta chains follows, all from one sample in a study of T cells after yellow fever vaccination. MiXCR was run by TCRdb on the 5' RACE reads, yielding one entry per CDR3 protein. The sample consists of about 320,000 distinct CDR3 sequences, around 4.5% of them appearing once. Sequences were derived from PBMCs, sampled 15 days after the yellow fever booster vaccination. The origin of the receptors is a man between 18 and 29 years old who received the YFV17D yellow fever vaccine. CDR3s include the opening cysteine and the closing phenylalanine or tryptophan. Fields, in order: V gene, D gene, clone size, J gene, CDR3 protein, CDR3 DNA. D genes are given only for firm matches. Only part of the rows carry a size: once, few, many, or a class if the clone is expanded.

>TRBV3-1|.|.|TRBJ2-1
CASSRRGGRLPEQFF
TGTGCCAGCAGTCGGAGGGGTGGACGCCTTCCTGAGCAGTTCTTC
>TRBV24-1|.|.|TRBJ2-3
CATSDLLGGSSTDTQYF
TGTGCCACCAGTGATTTGTTAGGGGGTTCATCCACAGATACGCAGTATTTT
>TRBV5-6|.|few|TRBJ2-7
CASSLFVLGGAGEQYF
TGTGCCAGCAGCTTGTTTGTTCTGGGGGGGGCAGGCGAGCAGTACTTC
>TRBV6-6|.|.|TRBJ1-5
CASSRSRNSEYQPQHF
TGTGCCAGCAGCCGGAGCCGTAATAGCGAGTATCAGCCCCAGCATTTT
>TRBV27|.|.|TRBJ1-1
CASSQNRVTVAFF
TGTGCCAGCAGTCAAAACAGGGTCACTGTAGCTTTCTTT
>TRBV4-1|TRBD2|few|TRBJ2-2
CASSQRALAGNTGELFF
TGCGCCAGCAGCCAGCGTGCGCTAGCGGGGAACACCGGGGAGCTGTTTTTT
>TRBV20-1|TRBD2|once|TRBJ2-7
CSARDRRSGGLSSYEQYF
TGCAGTGCTAGAGATAGGCGCAGCGGGGGCCTTAGCTCCTACGAGCAGTACTTC
>TRBV4-3|.|many|TRBJ2-3
CASSQVWGADTQYF
TGCGCCAGCAGCCAAGTCTGGGGAGCGGATACGCAGTATTTT
>TRBV20-1|.|many|TRBJ1-2
CSAWGEYGYTF
TGCAGTGCTTGGGGAGAGTATGGCTACACCTTC
>TRBV6-2/TRBV6-3|.|.|TRBJ2-1
CASSWAGPASYNEQFF
TGTGCCAGCAGTTGGGCGGGGCCCGCATCCTACAATGAGCAGTTCTTC
>TRBV5-1|.|many|TRBJ2-4
CASSPDRLAKNIQYF
TGCGCCAGCAGTCCGGACAGACTAGCCAAAAACATTCAGTACTTC
>TRBV4-2|.|many|TRBJ2-7
CASSQLGRFDEQYF
TGTGCCAGCAGCCAGCTGGGGCGCTTCGACGAGCAGTACTTC
>TRBV7-2|TRBD1|many|TRBJ2-1
CASSRRDRSSYNEQFF
TGTGCCAGCAGCAGACGGGACAGGAGCTCCTACAATGAGCAGTTCTTC
>TRBV4-3|TRBD2|many|TRBJ2-4
CASSSGLANIQYF
TGCGCCAGCAGCAGCGGACTAGCGAACATTCAGTACTTC
>TRBV24-1|TRBD1|many|TRBJ1-5
CATSAGQGIVDQHF
TGTGCCACCAGCGCAGGACAGGGAATTGTGGACCAGCATTTT
>TRBV20-1|.|.|TRBJ2-4
CSARDPTPGAQNIQYF
TGCAGTGCTAGAGACCCCACGCCAGGGGCGCAGAACATTCAGTACTTC